The entry below gives a single T cell receptor (beta chain) sequence along with its context. Its antigen remains unknown. Data came from immunoSEQ multiplex PCR; TCRdb stores just in-frame clones and leaves some out. The table has approximately 100,000 clones, under 90% seen once; the top ten hold approximately 6.8%. V lost 5 bases to trimming and J lost 9 bases; unmatched junction nucleotides: 7. Germline CDR1 and CDR2: SNHLY and FYNNEI. The CDR3 is 16 amino acids. The data derive from a study of PD-1 blockade in mismatch repair-deficient tumors. General study results and limits: Tumor-resident clones, often absent from pretreatment blood, expanded after pembrolizumab and then contracted.

A few pembrolizumab responders had their TCRs sequenced. The source of this sequence is an adult with mismatch repair-deficient cancer. The gene calls are TRBV2 and TRBJ2-1, with 16 bases lining up with TRBD2. Sequenced material: peripheral blood, taken roughly eight months after starting pembrolizumab. The CDR3 region has the DNA TGTGCCAGCAGTACTGGGACTAGCGGGAGGGCCGGTGAGCAGTTCTTC. Residues: CASSTGTSGRAGEQFF.